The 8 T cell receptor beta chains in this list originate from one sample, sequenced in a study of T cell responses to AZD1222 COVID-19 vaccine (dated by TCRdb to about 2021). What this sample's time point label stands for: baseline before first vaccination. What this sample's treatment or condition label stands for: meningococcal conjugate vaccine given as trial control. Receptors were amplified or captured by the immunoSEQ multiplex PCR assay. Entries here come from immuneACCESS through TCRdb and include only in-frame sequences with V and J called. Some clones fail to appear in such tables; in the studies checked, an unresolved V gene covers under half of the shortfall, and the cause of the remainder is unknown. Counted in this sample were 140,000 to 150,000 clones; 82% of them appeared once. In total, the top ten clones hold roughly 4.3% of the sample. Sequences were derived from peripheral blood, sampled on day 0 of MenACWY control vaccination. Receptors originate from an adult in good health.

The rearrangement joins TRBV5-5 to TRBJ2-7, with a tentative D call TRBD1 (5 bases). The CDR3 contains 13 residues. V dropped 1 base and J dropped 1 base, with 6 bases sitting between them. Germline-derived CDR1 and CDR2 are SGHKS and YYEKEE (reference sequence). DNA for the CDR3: TGTGCCAGCAGCTTGAGGGGATCCTACGAGCAGTACTTC. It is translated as CASSLRGSYEQYF.

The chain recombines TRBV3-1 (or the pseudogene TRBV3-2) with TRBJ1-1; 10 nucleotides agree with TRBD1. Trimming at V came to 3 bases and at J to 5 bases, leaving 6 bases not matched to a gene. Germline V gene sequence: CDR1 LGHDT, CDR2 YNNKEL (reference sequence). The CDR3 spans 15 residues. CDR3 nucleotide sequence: TGTGCCAGCAGCCAGGGGGGACAGGGGAGGACTGAAGCTTTCTTT. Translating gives CASSQGGQGRTEAFF.

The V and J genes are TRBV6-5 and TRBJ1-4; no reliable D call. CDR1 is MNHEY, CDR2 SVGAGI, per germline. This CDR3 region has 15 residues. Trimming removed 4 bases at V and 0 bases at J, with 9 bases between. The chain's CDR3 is CASSSSIATNEKLFF. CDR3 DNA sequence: TGTGCCAGCAGTTCTTCCATTGCAACTAATGAAAAACTGTTTTTT.

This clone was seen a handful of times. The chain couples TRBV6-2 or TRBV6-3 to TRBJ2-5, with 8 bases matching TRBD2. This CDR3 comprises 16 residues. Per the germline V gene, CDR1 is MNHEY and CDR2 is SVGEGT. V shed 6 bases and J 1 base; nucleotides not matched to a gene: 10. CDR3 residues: CASSRWGSGGQETQYF. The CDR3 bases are TGTGCCAGCAGCCGCTGGGGGAGCGGGGGCCAAGAGACCCAGTACTTC.

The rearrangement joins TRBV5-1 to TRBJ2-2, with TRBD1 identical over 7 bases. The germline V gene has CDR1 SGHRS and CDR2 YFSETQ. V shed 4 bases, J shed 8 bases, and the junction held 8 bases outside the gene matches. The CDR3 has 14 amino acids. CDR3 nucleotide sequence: TGCGCCAGCAGCGCCACAGGGGCGCAGGGGGAGCTGTTTTTT. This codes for CASSATGAQGELFF.

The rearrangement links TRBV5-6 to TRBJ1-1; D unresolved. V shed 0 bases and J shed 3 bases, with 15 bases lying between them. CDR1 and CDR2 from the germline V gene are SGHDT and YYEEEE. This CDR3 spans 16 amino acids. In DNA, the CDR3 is TGTGCCAGCAGCTTGGCCGGGATGGGGAGTGACACTGAAGCTTTCTTT. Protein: CASSLAGMGSDTEAFF. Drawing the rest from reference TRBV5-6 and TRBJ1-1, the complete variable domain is DAGVTQSPTHLIKTRGQQVTLRCSPKSGHDTVSWYQQALGQGPQFIFQYYEEEERQRGNFPDRFSGHQFPNYSSELNVNALLLGDSALYLCASSLAGMGSDTEAFFGQGTRLTVV.

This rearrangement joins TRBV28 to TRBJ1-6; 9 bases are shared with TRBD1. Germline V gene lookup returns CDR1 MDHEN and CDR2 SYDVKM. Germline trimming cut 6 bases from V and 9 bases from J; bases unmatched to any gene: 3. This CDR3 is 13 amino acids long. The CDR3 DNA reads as TGTGCCAGCAGCCCGGACAGGGGTTCACCCCTCCACTTT. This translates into CASSPDRGSPLHF. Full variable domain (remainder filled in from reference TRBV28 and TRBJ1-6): DVKVTQSSRYLVKRTGEKVFLECVQDMDHENMFWYRQDPGLGLRLIYFSYDVKMKEKGDIPEGYSVSREKKERFSLILESASTNQTSMYLCASSPDRGSPLHFGNGTRLTVT.

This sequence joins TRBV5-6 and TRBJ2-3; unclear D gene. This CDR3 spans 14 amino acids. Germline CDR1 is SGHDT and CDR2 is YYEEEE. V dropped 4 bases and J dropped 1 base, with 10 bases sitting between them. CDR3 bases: TGTGCCAGCAGCCCAGTCCGGGGCACAGATACGCAGTATTTT. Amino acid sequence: CASSPVRGTDTQYF. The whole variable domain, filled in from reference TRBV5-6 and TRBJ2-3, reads DAGVTQSPTHLIKTRGQQVTLRCSPKSGHDTVSWYQQALGQGPQFIFQYYEEEERQRGNFPDRFSGHQFPNYSSELNVNALLLGDSALYLCASSPVRGTDTQYFGPGTRLTVL.